This TCR beta chain is from a study of molecular identifiers for immune sequencing clone quantification. For the study at large: Four of five splits of RNA from approximately 22,000 or 94,000 naive CD8 cells were sequenced in replicates.

The CDR3 covers 15 residues. Germline V gene sequence: CDR1 MNHNS, CDR2 SASEGT. The V gene lost 0 bases and the J gene lost 1 base, with 10 bases spanning the gap. MiXCR, applied by TCRdb to the PCR reads, yields one record per CDR3 protein. The sample holds more than 95,000 distinct CDR3 sequences; 24% are singletons and the top ten take around 1%. At least ten counts were recorded for this clonotype. The chain joins TRBV6-1 to TRBJ2-7; tentative D call: TRBD1 (5 bases). This TCR derives from a human donor in good health. Some libraries in this study had Jurkat cell RNA spiked in. Sequenced input: naive CD8+ T cells from blood, with Jurkat cell RNA spiked in. The subset was: FACS-sorted CD8+CD4-CCR7+CD45RA+ naive T cells. In DNA, the CDR3 is TGTGCCAGCAGTGAAGCGCTTGGACAATCCTACGAGCAGTACTTC. It translates to CASSEALGQSYEQYF.